A selection of T cell receptor beta chains follows, all from one sample in a study of T cell changes during pregnancy in multiple sclerosis. Data came from immunoSEQ multiplex PCR; TCRdb stores just in-frame clones and leaves some out. The sample shows over 70,000 clones, about 92% of them seen only once. Here the sequenced sample was peripheral blood, taken in the third trimester of pregnancy. Every receptor here comes from a female donor in good health, enrolled as a control in a pregnancy study. CDR3s include the opening cysteine and the closing phenylalanine or tryptophan. D genes are given only for firm matches. Part of the rows lack a size; the others show once, few, many or a class for expanded clones.

J: TRBJ1-6
V: TRBV6-5
size: once
D: NA
CDR3: CASTGQGANSPLHF
DNA: TGTGCCAGCACCGGGCAAGGGGCTAATTCACCCCTCCACTTT

J: TRBJ2-7
V: TRBV4-3
size: NA
D: TRBD2
CDR3: CASSQALAGGSDEQYF
DNA: TGCGCCAGCAGCCAAGCACTAGCGGGAGGTAGTGACGAGCAGTACTTC

J: TRBJ1-5
V: TRBV27
size: NA
D: TRBD1
CDR3: CASSSRQGSNQPQHF
DNA: TGTGCCAGCAGTTCGCGACAGGGGAGCAATCAGCCCCAGCATTTT

J: TRBJ1-1
V: TRBV30
size: NA
D: TRBD1
CDR3: CAWSAYRGHTEAFF
DNA: TGTGCCTGGAGTGCCTACAGGGGGCACACTGAAGCTTTCTTT

J: TRBJ1-1
V: TRBV7-3
size: NA
D: NA
CDR3: CASSQLRQGRNTEAFF
DNA: TGTGCCAGCAGCCAACTAAGGCAGGGGAGGAACACTGAAGCTTTCTTT

J: TRBJ1-4
V: TRBV28
size: NA
D: NA
CDR3: CASGSYVAGEKLFF
DNA: TGTGCCAGCGGATCCTATGTGGCCGGGGAAAAACTGTTTTTT

J: TRBJ1-5
V: TRBV10-3
size: once
D: NA
CDR3: CAISPGTNQPQHF
DNA: TGTGCCATCAGTCCAGGGACAAATCAGCCCCAGCATTTT

J: TRBJ2-2
V: TRBV4-1
size: few
D: TRBD2
CDR3: CASSHTRGGSGAYTGELFF
DNA: TGCGCCAGCAGCCACACCCGGGGGGGTAGCGGGGCTTACACCGGGGAGCTGTTTTTT

J: TRBJ1-4
V: TRBV7-9
size: NA
D: TRBD1
CDR3: CASSPGTVGSTNEKLFF
DNA: TGTGCCAGCAGTCCCGGGACAGTCGGATCAACTAATGAAAAACTGTTTTTT

J: TRBJ1-1
V: TRBV18
size: once
D: NA
CDR3: CASSPPGARTEAFF
DNA: TGTGCCAGCTCACCACCGGGGGCGCGCACTGAAGCTTTCTTT

J: TRBJ1-5
V: TRBV19
size: once
D: NA
CDR3: CASTVTERLNQPQHF
DNA: TGTGCCAGTACCGTTACAGAAAGGCTCAATCAGCCCCAGCATTTT

J: TRBJ1-2
V: TRBV28
size: NA
D: NA
CDR3: CASSFFQGGEGYTF
DNA: TGTGCCAGCAGTTTCTTTCAGGGTGGGGAAGGCTACACCTTC

J: TRBJ2-3
V: TRBV20-1
size: once
D: NA
CDR3: CSARDSDTQYF
DNA: TGCAGTGCCCGGGACTCCGATACGCAGTATTTT

J: TRBJ2-3
V: TRBV5-4
size: NA
D: TRBD2
CDR3: CAAQMAGGPDTQYF
DNA: TGTGCTGCCCAGATGGCGGGAGGGCCGGATACGCAGTATTTT

J: TRBJ2-7
V: TRBV7-8
size: NA
D: TRBD1
CDR3: CASSLEGQGSYEQYF
DNA: TGTGCCAGCAGCTTAGAGGGACAGGGGTCGTACGAGCAGTACTTC

J: TRBJ2-7
V: TRBV11-2
size: few
D: TRBD1
CDR3: CASTEQGGAAGQYF
DNA: TGTGCCAGCACCGAACAGGGGGGAGCTGCGGGGCAGTACTTC

J: TRBJ2-1
V: TRBV6-4
size: once
D: TRBD2
CDR3: CASSPLSSGRAREQFF
DNA: TGTGCCAGCAGTCCACTTTCTAGCGGGAGGGCAAGGGAGCAGTTCTTC

J: TRBJ1-5
V: TRBV6-4
size: NA
D: NA
CDR3: CASSDPYTVNTNQPQHF
DNA: TGTGCCAGCAGTGACCCATATACAGTCAACACAAATCAGCCCCAGCATTTT

J: TRBJ2-1
V: TRBV10-2
size: NA
D: TRBD2
CDR3: CASSETSGGVSLRRQFF
DNA: TGCGCCAGCAGTGAGACTAGCGGGGGGGTATCTTTACGGAGGCAGTTCTTC

J: TRBJ1-2
V: TRBV7-8
size: NA
D: NA
CDR3: CASRQTTGNYGYTF
DNA: TGTGCCAGCAGGCAAACTACAGGCAACTATGGCTACACCTTC

J: TRBJ2-3
V: TRBV5-1
size: NA
D: TRBD1
CDR3: CASRGGQGSDTQYF
DNA: TGCGCCAGCAGGGGGGGACAGGGGTCAGATACGCAGTATTTT

J: TRBJ2-5
V: TRBV27
size: NA
D: NA
CDR3: CASSPGVRETQYF
DNA: TGTGCCAGCAGCCCCGGGGTACGGGAGACCCAGTACTTC

J: TRBJ1-4
V: TRBV18
size: NA
D: TRBD1
CDR3: CASSPGTARGEKLFF
DNA: TGTGCCAGCTCACCTGGGACAGCCCGAGGTGAAAAACTGTTTTTT

J: TRBJ2-1
V: TRBV11-3
size: NA
D: NA
CDR3: CASSTYGGTEQFF
DNA: TGTGCCAGCAGCACCTATGGAGGGACTGAGCAGTTCTTC

J: TRBJ2-1
V: TRBV7-8
size: NA
D: TRBD2
CDR3: CASSFLAGDMGFF
DNA: TGTGCCAGCAGCTTTTTGGCGGGAGATATGGGGTTCTTC

J: TRBJ1-2
V: TRBV13
size: NA
D: TRBD1
CDR3: CASSLGTGSLNDYGYTF
DNA: TGTGCCAGCAGCTTGGGGACAGGGTCCCTCAACGACTATGGCTACACCTTC

J: TRBJ2-5
V: TRBV6-1
size: NA
D: NA
CDR3: CASSEWAEGQETQYF
DNA: TGTGCCAGCAGTGAATGGGCGGAGGGCCAAGAGACCCAGTACTTC

J: TRBJ1-3
V: TRBV7-9
size: NA
D: TRBD1
CDR3: CASSSIRQGRNTIYF
DNA: TGTGCCAGCAGCTCAATCCGACAGGGTCGAAACACCATATATTTT

J: TRBJ1-2
V: TRBV28
size: once
D: TRBD1
CDR3: CASSLWEQGYGYTF
DNA: TGTGCCAGCAGTTTATGGGAACAGGGGTATGGCTACACCTTC

J: TRBJ1-2
V: TRBV19
size: once
D: TRBD1
CDR3: CASSPGQLNYGYTF
DNA: TGTGCCAGTAGTCCGGGACAGCTTAACTATGGCTACACCTTC